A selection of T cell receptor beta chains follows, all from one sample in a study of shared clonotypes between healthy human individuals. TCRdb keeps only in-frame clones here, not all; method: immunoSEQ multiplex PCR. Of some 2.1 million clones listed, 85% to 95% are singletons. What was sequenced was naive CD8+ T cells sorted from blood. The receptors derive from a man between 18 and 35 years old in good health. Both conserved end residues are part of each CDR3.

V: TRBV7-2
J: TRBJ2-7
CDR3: CASSRDYQPSYEQYF

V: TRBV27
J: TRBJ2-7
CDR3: CASSLSGTGLYEQYF

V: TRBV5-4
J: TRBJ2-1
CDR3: CASSSGLAGEQFF

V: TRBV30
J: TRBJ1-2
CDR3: CAWSVLGNDGYTF

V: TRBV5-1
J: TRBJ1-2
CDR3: CASSLTRDEDGYTF

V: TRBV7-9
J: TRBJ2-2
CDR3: CASSFRTGYTGELFF

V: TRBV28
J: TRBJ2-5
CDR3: CASSPPTSGGGETQYF

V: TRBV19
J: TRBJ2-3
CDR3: CASSTTSGIPADTQYF

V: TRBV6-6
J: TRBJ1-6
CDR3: CASSLTGGNSPLHF

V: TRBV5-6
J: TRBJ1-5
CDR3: CASSNLYSNQPQHF

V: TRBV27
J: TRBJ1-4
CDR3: CASSLKQVQKEKLFF

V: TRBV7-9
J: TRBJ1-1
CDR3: CASSPSAEAFF

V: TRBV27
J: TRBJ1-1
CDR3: CASSLFPGGGTEAFF

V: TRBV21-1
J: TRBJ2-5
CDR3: CASSRTSSGEVETQYF

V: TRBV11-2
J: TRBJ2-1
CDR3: CASSLVGFSNEQFF

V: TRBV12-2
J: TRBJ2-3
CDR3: CASRLALGTQYF